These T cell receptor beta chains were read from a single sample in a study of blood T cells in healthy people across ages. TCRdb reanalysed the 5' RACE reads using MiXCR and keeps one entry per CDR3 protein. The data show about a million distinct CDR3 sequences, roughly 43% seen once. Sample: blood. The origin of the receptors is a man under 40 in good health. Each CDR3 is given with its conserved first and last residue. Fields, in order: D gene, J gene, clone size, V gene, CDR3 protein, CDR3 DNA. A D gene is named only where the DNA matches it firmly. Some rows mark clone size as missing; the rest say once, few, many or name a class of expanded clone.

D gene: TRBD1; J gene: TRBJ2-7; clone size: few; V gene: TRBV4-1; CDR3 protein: CASSQAAFRTGITYEQYF; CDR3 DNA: TGCGCCAGCAGCCAGGCCGCCTTCAGGACAGGCATCACCTACGAGCAGTACTTC
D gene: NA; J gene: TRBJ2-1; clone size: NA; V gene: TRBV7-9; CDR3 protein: CASSLFSLGPGHQNEQFF; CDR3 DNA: TGTGCCAGCAGCTTATTCTCGTTGGGGCCGGGGCACCAGAATGAGCAGTTCTTC
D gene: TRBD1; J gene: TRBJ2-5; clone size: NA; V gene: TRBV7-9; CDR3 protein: CASATGQDQETQYF; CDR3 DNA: TGTGCCAGCGCCACGGGACAGGACCAAGAGACCCAGTACTTC
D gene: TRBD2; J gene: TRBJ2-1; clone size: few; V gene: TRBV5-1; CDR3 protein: CASSLLAGGLGSYNEQFF; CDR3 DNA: TGCGCCAGCAGCTTACTCGCGGGGGGGCTCGGCTCCTACAATGAGCAGTTCTTC
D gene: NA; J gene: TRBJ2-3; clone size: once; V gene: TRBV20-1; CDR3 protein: CSARGGVGGTDTQYF; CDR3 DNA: TGCAGTGCTAGAGGAGGGGTTGGGGGCACAGATACGCAGTATTTT
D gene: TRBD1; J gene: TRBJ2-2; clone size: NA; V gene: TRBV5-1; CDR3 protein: CASSERQGPTGELFF; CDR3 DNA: TGCGCCAGCAGCGAAAGACAGGGACCCACCGGGGAGCTGTTTTTT
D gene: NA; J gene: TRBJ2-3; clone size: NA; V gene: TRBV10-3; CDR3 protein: CAISESVGVGGGTQYF; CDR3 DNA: TGTGCCATCAGTGAGTCTGTTGGTGTAGGGGGTGGTACGCAGTATTTT
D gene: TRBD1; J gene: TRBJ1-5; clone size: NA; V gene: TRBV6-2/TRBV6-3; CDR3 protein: CASSLGTEVAQPQHF; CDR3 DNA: TGTGCCAGCAGCCTCGGGACAGAGGTGGCTCAGCCCCAGCATTTT
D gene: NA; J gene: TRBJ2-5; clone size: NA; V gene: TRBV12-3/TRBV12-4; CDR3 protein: CASSLSGWGLQETQYF; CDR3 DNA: TGTGCCAGCAGTTTATCGGGGTGGGGCCTCCAAGAGACCCAGTACTTC
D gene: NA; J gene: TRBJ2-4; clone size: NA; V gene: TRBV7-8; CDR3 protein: CASSQTRPAKNIQYF; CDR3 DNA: TGTGCCAGCAGCCAGACCAGACCAGCCAAAAACATTCAGTACTTC
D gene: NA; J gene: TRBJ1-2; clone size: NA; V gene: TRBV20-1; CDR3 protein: CSARDPRGAYGYTF; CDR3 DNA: TGCAGTGCTAGAGATCCACGGGGAGCCTATGGCTACACCTTC
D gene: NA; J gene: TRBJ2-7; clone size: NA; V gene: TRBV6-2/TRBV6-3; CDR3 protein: CASSYSVKPFSYEQYF; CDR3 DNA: TGTGCCAGCAGTTACTCTGTGAAACCCTTCTCCTACGAGCAGTACTTC
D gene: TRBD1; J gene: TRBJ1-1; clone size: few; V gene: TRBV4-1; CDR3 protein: CASSLRTGSSEEAFF; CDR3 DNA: TGCGCCAGCAGCCTTAGGACAGGGTCGAGTGAAGAAGCTTTCTTT
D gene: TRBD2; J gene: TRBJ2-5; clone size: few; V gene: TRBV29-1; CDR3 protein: CSVPAGGYQETQYF; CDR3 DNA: TGCAGCGTACCTGCCGGGGGGTACCAAGAGACCCAGTACTTC
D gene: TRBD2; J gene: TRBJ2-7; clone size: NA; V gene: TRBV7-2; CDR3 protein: CASSPVGGVSSYEQYF; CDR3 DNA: TGTGCCAGCAGCCCCGTCGGGGGGGTTAGCTCCTACGAGCAGTACTTC
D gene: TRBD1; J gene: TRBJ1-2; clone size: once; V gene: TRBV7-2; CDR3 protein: CASSPRVDRGGYTF; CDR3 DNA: TGTGCCAGCAGCCCTCGAGTCGACAGGGGTGGCTACACCTTC
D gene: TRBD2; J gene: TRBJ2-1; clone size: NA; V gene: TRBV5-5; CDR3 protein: CASREETSGTNEQFF; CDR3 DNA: TGTGCCAGCAGAGAGGAGACTAGCGGAACTAATGAGCAGTTCTTC
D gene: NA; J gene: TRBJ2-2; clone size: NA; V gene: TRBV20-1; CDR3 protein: CSARVLGGELFF; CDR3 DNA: TGCAGTGCTAGAGTTTTAGGCGGGGAGCTGTTTTTT
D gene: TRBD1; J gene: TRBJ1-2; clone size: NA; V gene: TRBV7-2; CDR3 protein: CASNRPQGAGVGGYTF; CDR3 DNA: TGTGCCAGCAACCGACCGCAGGGGGCAGGGGTCGGCGGCTACACCTTC
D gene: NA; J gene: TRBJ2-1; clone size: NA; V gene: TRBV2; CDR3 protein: CASSVGSGNNEQFF; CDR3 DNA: TGTGCCAGCAGTGTCGGTAGCGGCAATAATGAGCAGTTCTTC
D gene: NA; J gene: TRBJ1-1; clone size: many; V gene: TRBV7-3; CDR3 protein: CASSRGGTEAFF; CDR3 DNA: TGTGCCAGCAGCCGGGGGGGCACTGAAGCTTTCTTT
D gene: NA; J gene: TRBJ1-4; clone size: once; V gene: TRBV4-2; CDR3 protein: CASSQVIPGENGEKLFF; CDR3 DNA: TGTGCCAGCAGCCAAGTTATACCAGGGGAGAATGGCGAAAAACTGTTTTTT
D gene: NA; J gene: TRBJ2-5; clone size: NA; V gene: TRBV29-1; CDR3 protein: CSVAETEQETQYF; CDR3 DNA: TGCAGCGTGGCCGAGACAGAGCAAGAGACCCAGTACTTC
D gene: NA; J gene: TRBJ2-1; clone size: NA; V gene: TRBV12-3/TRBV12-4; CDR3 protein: CASSLKVVIDEQFF; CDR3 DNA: TGTGCCAGCAGTTTAAAGGTCGTTATCGATGAGCAGTTCTTC
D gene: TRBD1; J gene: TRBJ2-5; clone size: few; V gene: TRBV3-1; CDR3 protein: CASSQATGGRETQYF; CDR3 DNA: TGTGCCAGCAGCCAAGCAACAGGGGGCAGAGAGACCCAGTACTTC
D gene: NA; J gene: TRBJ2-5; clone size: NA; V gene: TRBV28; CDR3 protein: CASSLGGLKETQYF; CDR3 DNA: TGTGCCAGCAGTTTGGGCGGGCTAAAAGAGACCCAGTACTTC
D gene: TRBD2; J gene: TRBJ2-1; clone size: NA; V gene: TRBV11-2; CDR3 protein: CASSSEPRVLAGGEQFF; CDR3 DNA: TGTGCCAGCAGCTCCGAGCCAAGAGTTCTAGCGGGGGGCGAGCAGTTCTTC
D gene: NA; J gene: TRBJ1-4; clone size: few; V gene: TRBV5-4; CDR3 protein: CASSELDGEKLFF; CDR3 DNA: TGTGCCAGCAGCGAATTGGACGGAGAAAAACTGTTTTTT
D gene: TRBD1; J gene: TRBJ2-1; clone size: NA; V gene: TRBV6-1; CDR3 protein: CASSEQGGEQFF; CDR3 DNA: TGTGCCAGCAGCGAACAGGGGGGTGAGCAGTTCTTC
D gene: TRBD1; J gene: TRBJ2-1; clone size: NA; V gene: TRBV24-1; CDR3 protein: CATSPGTGYNEQFF; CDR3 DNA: TGTGCCACCAGTCCCGGGACAGGGTACAATGAGCAGTTCTTC
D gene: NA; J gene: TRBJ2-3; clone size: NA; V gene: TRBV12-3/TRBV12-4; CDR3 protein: CASTNPTGFGTDTQYF; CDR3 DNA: TGTGCCAGCACTAACCCTACAGGGTTCGGCACAGATACGCAGTATTTT
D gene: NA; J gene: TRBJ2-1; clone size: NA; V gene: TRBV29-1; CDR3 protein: CSVVRTYNEQFF; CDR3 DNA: TGCAGCGTTGTGAGAACCTACAATGAGCAGTTCTTC
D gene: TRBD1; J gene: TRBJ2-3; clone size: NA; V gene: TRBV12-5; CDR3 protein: CASGLGGQGANTDTQYF; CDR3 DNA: TGTGCTAGTGGTTTGGGGGGACAGGGGGCCAACACAGATACGCAGTATTTT
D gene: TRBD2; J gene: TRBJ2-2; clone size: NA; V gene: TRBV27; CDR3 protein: CASSGSGGNTGELFF; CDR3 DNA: TGTGCCAGCAGTGGCAGCGGGGGGAACACCGGGGAGCTGTTTTTT
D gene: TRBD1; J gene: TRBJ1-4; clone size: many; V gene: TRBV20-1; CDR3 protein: CSASAGGSSNEKLFF; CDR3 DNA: TGCAGTGCTAGTGCAGGGGGCTCTTCTAATGAAAAACTGTTTTTT
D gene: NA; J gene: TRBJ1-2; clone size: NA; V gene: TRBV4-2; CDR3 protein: CASSQERWENYGYTF; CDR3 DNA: TGTGCCAGCAGCCAAGAACGGTGGGAAAACTATGGCTACACCTTC
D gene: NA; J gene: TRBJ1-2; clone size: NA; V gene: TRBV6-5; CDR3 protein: CASTQTGDWSYGYTF; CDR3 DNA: TGTGCCAGCACCCAGACCGGGGATTGGAGCTATGGCTACACCTTC
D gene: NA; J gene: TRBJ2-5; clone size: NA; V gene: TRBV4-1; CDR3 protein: CASSHEGFAETQYF; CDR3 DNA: TGCGCCAGCAGCCATGAGGGATTTGCAGAGACCCAGTACTTC
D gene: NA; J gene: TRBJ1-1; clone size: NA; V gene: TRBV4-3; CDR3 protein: CASSQDSGAEAFF; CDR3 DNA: TGCGCCAGCAGCCAAGATTCCGGGGCTGAAGCTTTCTTT
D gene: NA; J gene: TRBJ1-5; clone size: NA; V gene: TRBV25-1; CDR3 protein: CASSGTTGSSNQPQHF; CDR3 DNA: TGTGCCAGCAGTGGGACGACGGGGAGTAGCAATCAGCCCCAGCATTTT
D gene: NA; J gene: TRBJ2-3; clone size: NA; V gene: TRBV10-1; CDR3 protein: CASSDQQTDTQYF; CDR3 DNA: TGCGCCAGCAGTGACCAGCAGACAGATACGCAGTATTTT
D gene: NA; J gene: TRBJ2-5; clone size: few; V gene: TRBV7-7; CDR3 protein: CASSLGNREGTQYF; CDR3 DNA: TGTGCTAGCAGCTTAGGGAACAGGGAAGGGACCCAGTACTTC
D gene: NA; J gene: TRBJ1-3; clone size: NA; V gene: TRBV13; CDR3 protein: CASSLTGSGNTIYF; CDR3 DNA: TGTGCCAGCAGCTTGACAGGCTCTGGAAACACCATATATTTT
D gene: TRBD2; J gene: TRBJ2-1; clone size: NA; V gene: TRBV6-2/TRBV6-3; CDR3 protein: CAGSLSGGGYNEQFF; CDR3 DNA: TGTGCCGGCAGTCTGAGCGGGGGGGGTTACAATGAGCAGTTCTTC
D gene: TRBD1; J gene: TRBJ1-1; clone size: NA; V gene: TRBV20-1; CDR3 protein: CSAYRGLCEAFF; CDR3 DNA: TGCAGTGCCTACAGGGGCTTGTGTGAAGCTTTCTTT
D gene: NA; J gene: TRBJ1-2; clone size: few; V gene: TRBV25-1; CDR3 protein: CASSDRPATYGYTF; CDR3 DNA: TGTGCCAGCAGTGACCGACCGGCAACCTATGGCTACACCTTC
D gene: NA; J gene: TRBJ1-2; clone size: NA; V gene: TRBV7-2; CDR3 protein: CASSLVSGQHYGYTF; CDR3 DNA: TGTGCCAGCAGCTTAGTATCCGGACAGCACTATGGCTACACCTTC